Listed here are 17 T cell receptor beta chains from one sample, sequenced in a study of T-cell memory formation after mild COVID-19. Using its own MiXCR run on the 5' RACE reads, TCRdb lists one record per CDR3 protein. The sample lists about 350,000 distinct CDR3 sequences; 20% to 25% were seen once. Sample: PBMCs or a T cell subset sorted from them (not recorded which). The receptors here all came from a man between 18 and 29 years old who had mild COVID-19 (a few samples of this study predate the infection). Cell type and time point are not known.

This clonotype was observed at least ten times. The V gene is TRBV5-5, the J gene TRBJ1-5, with 11 bases lining up with TRBD1. Trimming removed 5 bases from V and 7 bases from J; junction bases left unmatched: 8. Per germline, CDR1 SGHKS and CDR2 YYEKEE (reference sequence). The CDR3 spans 15 residues. The CDR3 here is CASRSDRGPGQPQHF. The CDR3 coding sequence is TGTGCCAGCAGGTCGGACAGGGGGCCGGGGCAGCCCCAGCATTTT.

The gene calls are TRBV7-9 and TRBJ2-7; D possibly corresponds to TRBD2 (5 bases). Trimming removed 1 base at V and 1 base at J, with 8 bases between. Germline values: CDR1 SEHNR, CDR2 FQNEAQ (reference sequence). The CDR3 extends over 14 amino acids. CDR3 coding DNA: TGTGCCAGCAGCTTAGATCAGCGGTCCTACGAGCAGTACGTC. It is translated as CASSLDQRSYEQYV.

The V and J genes are TRBV24-1 and TRBJ2-7; perhaps TRBD1 as D (6 bases). Trimming took 6 bases from V and 5 from J, leaving 19 bases between them. Germline V CDR1 and CDR2: KGHDR, SFDVKD. The CDR3 is 15 residues long. The CDR3 coding sequence is TGTGCCACCAGTCCCCTAGGGGGTCAACGCAACGAGCAGTACGTC. This codes for CATSPLGGQRNEQYV.

This clonotype showed up just a few times. This sequence joins TRBV11-2 and TRBJ2-5; the D is unclear. Per germline, CDR1 SGHAT and CDR2 FQNNGV. The V and J ends lost 1 base and 1 base respectively, with 10 bases between them. The CDR3 consists of 15 residues. The CDR3 loop reads CASSLVRWSQETQYF. In DNA form, the CDR3 reads TGTGCCAGCAGCTTAGTGCGTTGGTCCCAAGAGACCCAGTACTTC.

In nucleotides, the CDR3 is TGTGCCACCAGCCCTCGGGGGTATCCGGGAGCCAAAAACATTCAGTACTTC. Its protein product is CATSPRGYPGAKNIQYF. The gene calls are TRBV15 and TRBJ2-4; D is possibly TRBD2 (6 bases). Per the germline V gene, CDR1 is LNHNV and CDR2 is YYDKDF (reference sequence). V shed 5 bases and J shed 0 bases, with 17 bases lying between them. The CDR3 is 17 residues long.

The rearrangement joins TRBV29-1 to TRBJ1-4; 8 bases are shared with TRBD1. This CDR3 comprises 14 residues. V lost 4 bases to trimming and J lost 7 bases; unmatched junction nucleotides: 8. The germline V gene has CDR1 SQVTM and CDR2 ANQGSEA. The CDR3 DNA is TGCAGCGTTGCAGGGGGCGGTCGGGCTGAAAAACTGTTTTTT. Translated, it gives CSVAGGGRAEKLFF.

This clonotype has just a few counts. This chain uses TRBV18 with TRBJ2-5; D possibly corresponds to TRBD2 (6 bases). The V end was cut by 6 bases, the J end by 4 bases, with 12 bases between. Germline V gene sequence: CDR1 KGHSH, CDR2 LQKENI. This CDR3 has 13 residues. CDR3 DNA: TGTGCCAGCTCCCCGGGAGTGACAGAGACCCAGTACTTC. Its protein product is CASSPGVTETQYF.

The V and J genes are TRBV29-1 and TRBJ2-1; 9 nucleotides agree with TRBD1. V gave up 7 bases and J gave up 7 bases; unmatched junction bases: 17. Germline V gene lookup returns CDR1 SQVTM and CDR2 ANQGSEA. This CDR3 comprises 16 residues. The chain's CDR3 is CSATRGRGTGMNEQFF. CDR3 nucleotide sequence: TGCAGCGCAACCCGAGGGCGCGGGACAGGGATGAATGAGCAGTTCTTC.

The table lists this clonotype with a few counts. The CDR3 here is CASSGLGQVEETQYF. CDR3 nucleotides: TGTGCCAGCAGTGGGTTGGGACAGGTGGAAGAGACCCAGTACTTC. This chain connects TRBV28 to TRBJ2-5; 8 bases match TRBD1. This CDR3 comprises 15 residues. Unmatched junction bases numbered 8, after V lost 5 bases and J lost 3 bases. Germline assignment: CDR1 MDHEN and CDR2 SYDVKM.

This clonotype was observed a few times. The rearrangement uses TRBV18 and TRBJ2-3; unclear D gene. This CDR3 contains 16 residues. Trimming took 1 base from V and 2 from J, leaving 13 bases between them. The germline V gene encodes CDR1 KGHSH and CDR2 LQKENI. The CDR3 DNA follows: TGTGCCAGCTCACCACTCCAGCTCACTACCACAGATACGCAGTATTTT. It translates to CASSPLQLTTTDTQYF.

V gene TRBV27 combines with J gene TRBJ2-1, with D perhaps given as TRBD1 or TRBD2 (5 bases each). The germline gives CDR1 MNHEY, CDR2 SMNVEV (reference sequence). The CDR3 loop spans 15 amino acids. V dropped 10 bases and J dropped 9 bases, with 25 bases sitting between them. This CDR3 reads CATKTGTGNQGEQFF. As DNA, the CDR3 is TGTGCCACCAAGACCGGGACCGGGAATCAGGGTGAGCAGTTCTTC.

This clonotype appeared a few times. The chain is built from TRBV14 and TRBJ1-6; D gene ambiguous. From germline, CDR1 is SGHDN and CDR2 FVKESK. The CDR3 covers 14 residues. The V end lost 0 bases, the J end lost 6 bases, and 6 bases lay between the germline ends. CDR3 sequence (DNA): TGTGCCAGCAGCCAAGAACAGTTTAATTCACCCCTCCACTTT. It encodes CASSQEQFNSPLHF.

In its sample, this clonotype was seen once. The chain links TRBV29-1 to TRBJ2-2; TRBD1 or TRBD2 may be the D gene (5 bases each). The CDR3 has 12 amino acids. V dropped 5 bases and J dropped 8 bases, with 12 bases sitting between them. Germline-derived CDR1 and CDR2 are SQVTM and ANQGSEA. CDR3 DNA sequence: TGCAGCGTTCGGGGCCCGCGAGGGGAGCTGTTTTTT. Translating gives CSVRGPRGELFF.

The rearrangement uses TRBV3-1 and TRBJ2-5; D may match TRBD1 or TRBD2 (5 bases each). Between the trimmed V and J ends, which lost 4 bases and 0 bases, there was a span of 9 bases. The germline CDR1 and CDR2 sequences are LGHDT and YNNKEL (reference sequence). The CDR3 totals 14 residues. The CDR3 DNA reads as TGTGCCAGCAGCCTGGGGACGTACCAAGAGACCCAGTACTTC. It translates to CASSLGTYQETQYF.

CDR3 in amino acids: CASSEQGSANQPQHF. In DNA, the CDR3 is TGTGCCAGTAGTGAACAGGGGAGCGCCAATCAGCCCCAGCATTTT. This chain uses TRBV19 with TRBJ1-5, with TRBD1 matching 7 bases. There are 15 residues in the CDR3. Germline assignment: CDR1 LNHDA and CDR2 SQIVND (reference sequence). With 5 bases clipped from V and 3 bases from J, the junction kept 7 bases outside the gene matches.

The chain joins TRBV2 to TRBJ2-7; 8 bases line up with TRBD1. With V trimmed by 5 bases and J by 4 bases, 10 bases remained unmatched. The length of the CDR3 is 15 residues. Germline CDR1 SNHLY, CDR2 FYNNEI. The CDR3 nucleotides read TGTGCCAGCAGTCCTGGACAGGGTAGGATGTACGAGCAGTACTTC. Its protein is CASSPGQGRMYEQYF.

This clonotype was picked up a small number of times. This chain joins TRBV4-1 and TRBJ1-3; D perhaps matches TRBD1 (6 bases). The V end was cut by 5 bases, the J end by 4 bases, with 18 bases between. The CDR3 extends over 16 amino acids. CDR1 is MGHRA, CDR2 YSYEKL, per germline. The CDR3 DNA follows: TGCGCCAGCAGCACCTCCGGACAGCAGGGCGGAAACACCATATATTTT. Protein product: CASSTSGQQGGNTIYF.